The 15 T cell receptor beta chains below were found in one sample sequenced in a study of T cells in Graves' hyperthyroidism and ophthalmopathy. RNA transcripts provided the source from which TCR beta CDR3 regions were amplified. Using the HTBI primer set, a first-round RT-PCR was run on the TCR CDR3. TCRdb re-called the multiplex PCR reads with MiXCR, one entry per CDR3 protein. The table lists about 640,000 distinct CDR3 sequences, about a fifth of them singletons. Sequenced: blood. The receptor set was obtained from a young man with Graves' ophthalmopathy.

V and J are TRBV9 and TRBJ2-7; D perhaps matches TRBD2 (6 bases). The CDR3 length is 12 residues. V was shortened by 8 bases and J by 6 bases, with 15 bases between the two germline ends. In germline, CDR1 is SGDLS, CDR2 YYNGEE. CDR3 bases: TGTGCCAGTTCCACTAGCCATGGCGAGCAGTACTTC. It is translated as CASSTSHGEQYF.

This clonotype was observed a few times. The chain has TRBV28 and TRBJ2-6, with D possibly matching TRBD1 (7 bases). CDR3 length equals 18 residues. Germline loops: CDR1 MDHEN, CDR2 SYDVKM. V was shortened by 4 bases and J by 0 bases, with 16 bases between the two germline ends. The CDR3 loop reads CASSSEDRDFSGANVLTF. DNA for the CDR3: TGTGCCAGCAGTTCTGAAGACAGGGACTTCTCTGGGGCCAACGTCCTGACTTTC.

The chain uses TRBV5-1 and TRBJ2-7, with 12 nucleotides matching TRBD1. This CDR3 is built from 15 residues. Germline V CDR1 and CDR2: SGHRS, YFSETQ. V trimming: 5 bases; J trimming: 7 bases; junction bases outside the gene matches: 10. Here the CDR3 DNA reads TGCGCCAGCAGACCTCCGGGACAGGGGGCGGAGGAGCAGTACTTC. Translated: CASRPPGQGAEEQYF.

The V and J genes are TRBV13 and TRBJ2-7; 8 bases match TRBD1. Germline trimming cut 4 bases from V and 4 bases from J; bases unmatched to any gene: 18. CDR1 and CDR2 from the germline V gene are PRHDT and FYEKMQ (reference sequence). The CDR3 contains 18 residues. CDR3 nucleotide sequence: TGTGCCAGCAGCTCATCACCCGGAGGACAGGGCCATGCTTACGAGCAGTACTTC. Its protein is CASSSSPGGQGHAYEQYF. Together with reference TRBV13 and TRBJ2-7, the CDR3 gives the full variable domain: AAGVIQSPRHLIKEKRETATLKCYPIPRHDTVYWYQQGPGQDPQFLISFYEKMQSDKGSIPDRFSAQQFSDYHSELNMSSLELGDSALYFCASSSSPGGQGHAYEQYFGPGTRLTVT.

About this clonotype: Mismatch with germline at one junction end may stem from a read error. V is TRBV11-2 and J is TRBJ1-1; no clear D. From germline, CDR1 is SGHAT and CDR2 FQNNGV. The CDR3 has 14 amino acids. The CDR3 region has the DNA TGTGCCAGCACCTTAAAAGGGATGAGCACTGAAGCTTTCTTT. Its protein product is CASTLKGMSTEAFF.

This clonotype was counted only a few times. The rearrangement links TRBV7-9 to TRBJ2-7, with D hard to call. V was pared by 5 bases and J by 2 bases, with 10 bases between. Germline CDR1 SEHNR, CDR2 FQNEAQ (reference sequence). CDR3 size: 13 residues. CDR3 sequence (DNA): TGTGCCAGCAGCCCGACCCGGACCTACGAGCAGTACTTC. This gives the protein CASSPTRTYEQYF.

The chain carries TRBV5-1 and TRBJ2-1, with TRBD2 matching 8 bases. The CDR3 loop spans 13 amino acids. The J segment lost 6 bases and the V segment lost 4 bases, leaving 3 bases of the junction unmatched. The germline V gene has CDR1 SGHRS and CDR2 YFSETQ. CDR3 region: CASSRAGVNEQFF. CDR3 DNA: TGCGCCAGCAGCCGAGCGGGAGTCAATGAGCAGTTCTTC.

In this sample, this clonotype turned up many times. This chain connects TRBV7-2 to TRBJ2-7, with 13 bases fitting TRBD2. V lost 1 base to trimming and J lost 1 base; unmatched junction nucleotides: 7. CDR3 length: 18 residues. CDR1 SGHTA and CDR2 FQGNSA come from the germline V gene. The DNA for the CDR3 is TGTGCCAGCAGCTTAGAAGGGACTAGCGGGACGCGGTCCTACGAGCAGTACTTC. It translates to CASSLEGTSGTRSYEQYF.

In its sample, this clonotype was seen a few times. The chain joins TRBV6-1 to TRBJ1-3; D possibly corresponds to TRBD1 (5 bases). The germline V gene has CDR1 MNHNS and CDR2 SASEGT. Trimming removed 5 bases from V and 0 bases from J, with 14 bases in between. This CDR3 has 16 residues. The CDR3 loop is CASSPRGWGSGNTIYF. The CDR3 region has the DNA TGTGCCAGCAGTCCAAGGGGATGGGGCTCTGGAAACACCATATATTTT.

The CDR3 DNA follows: TGCGCCAGCAGCTCAGGACAAGATAGCAATCAGCCCCAGCATTTT. It specifies CASSSGQDSNQPQHF. The chain links TRBV5-1 to TRBJ1-5; D is perhaps TRBD1 (5 bases). V was cut by 3 bases and J by 0 bases, with 10 bases left in between. The CDR3 sequence is 15 residues long. Germline lookup yields CDR1 SGHRS and CDR2 YFSETQ.

The chain has TRBV5-4 and TRBJ2-1; tentatively, D is TRBD1 (6 bases). The germline gives CDR1 SGHNT, CDR2 YYREEE (reference sequence). The CDR3 loop spans 20 amino acids. Between the trimmed V and J ends, which lost 2 bases and 4 bases, there was a span of 28 bases. CDR3 residues: CASSFGAAGADPVRYNEQFF. The CDR3 DNA reads TGTGCCAGCAGCTTTGGGGCGGCAGGGGCAGACCCCGTCCGATACAATGAGCAGTTCTTC.

This clonotype showed up just a few times. CDR3 coding DNA: TGTGCCAGCAGTTACTCGGCAGGGAGATTGACTGAAGCTTTCTTT. This gives the protein CASSYSAGRLTEAFF. This sequence joins TRBV6-5 and TRBJ1-1; D is perhaps TRBD1 (5 bases). This CDR3 comprises 15 residues. Trimming took 0 bases from V and 5 from J, leaving 13 bases between them. The germline V gene encodes CDR1 MNHEY and CDR2 SVGAGI.

This clonotype was seen a few times. CDR3 protein: CASSDPGVRYGYEQYF. The CDR3 DNA is TGTGCCAGCAGCGATCCGGGGGTGAGGTACGGCTACGAGCAGTACTTC. This chain uses TRBV28 with TRBJ2-7, with TRBD2 as a possible D gene (6 bases). V gave up 6 bases and J gave up 3 bases, with 21 bases separating them. The CDR3 length is 16 residues. Germline CDR1 MDHEN, CDR2 SYDVKM. Supplemented by reference TRBV28 and TRBJ2-7, the full variable domain reads DVKVTQSSRYLVKRTGEKVFLECVQDMDHENMFWYRQDPGLGLRLIYFSYDVKMKEKGDIPEGYSVSREKKERFSLILESASTNQTSMYLCASSDPGVRYGYEQYFGPGTRLTVT.

This clonotype was seen only a few times. V and J are TRBV12-3 or TRBV12-4 and TRBJ1-6, with a tentative D call TRBD1 (6 bases). CDR3 size: 14 residues. Trimming shortened V by 6 bases and J by 6 bases, and 12 bases separated the two germline ends. CDR3 sequence (DNA): TGTGCCAGCAGGCCGGACAGCCCTAATTCACCCCTCCACTTT. Translated: CASRPDSPNSPLHF.

This clonotype was seen more than once but under ten times. The rearrangement joins TRBV7-2 to TRBJ2-5, with no clear D. The CDR3 runs to 14 residues. Germline V gene data show CDR1 as SGHTA and CDR2 as FQGNSA. V lost 4 bases and J lost 5, with 14 bases in between. The CDR3 loop is CASSSETPVETQYF. DNA of the CDR3: TGTGCCAGCAGCTCCGAGACACCTGTCGAGACCCAGTACTTC. Full variable domain (missing parts from reference TRBV7-2 and TRBJ2-5): GAGVSQSPSNKVTEKGKDVELRCDPISGHTALYWYRQSLGQGLEFLIYFQGNSAPDKSGLPSDRFSAERTGGSVSTLTIQRTQQEDSAVYLCASSSETPVETQYFGPGTRLLVL.